A selection of T cell receptor beta chains follows, all from one sample in a study of siplizumab effects on memory and regulatory T cells. Sequencing used immunoSEQ multiplex PCR; TCRdb keeps in-frame clones, though not all of them. The sample holds some 100,000 clones, roughly 94% seen once. The material sequenced was Tregs sorted from blood. The receptors originated from a human donor in good health. CDR3s include the opening cysteine and the closing phenylalanine or tryptophan. The D gene is left open where the match is weak.

d_gene	v_gene	j_gene	CDR3aa	CDR3nt
-	TRBV28	TRBJ2-7	CASRNIGGEQYF	TGTGCCAGCAGAAATATCGGGGGCGAGCAGTACTTC
TRBD2	TRBV2	TRBJ2-3	CASTLGLAYGDTQYF	TGTGCCAGCACTCTGGGACTAGCTTACGGAGATACGCAGTATTTT
TRBD1	TRBV7-9	TRBJ1-5	CASSQTGGQPQHF	TGTGCCAGCAGCCAAACAGGGGGACAGCCCCAGCATTTT
TRBD1	TRBV5-1	TRBJ1-6	CASSLEGTGISSPLHF	TGCGCCAGCAGCTTGGAAGGGACAGGGATATCGTCACCCCTCCACTTT
-	TRBV10-2	TRBJ2-1	CASTRRRLNEQFF	TGCGCCAGCACTAGAAGGCGTCTCAATGAGCAGTTCTTC
TRBD1	TRBV19	TRBJ2-5	CASRDRGQETQYF	TGTGCCAGCCGGGACAGGGGACAAGAGACCCAGTACTTC
TRBD2	TRBV5-4	TRBJ2-3	CASSLGTSGRGTDTQYF	TGTGCCAGCAGCTTGGGGACTAGCGGGAGAGGAACAGATACGCAGTATTTT
TRBD1	TRBV27	TRBJ2-6	CASSFMGDRVPGANVLTF	TGTGCCAGCAGTTTCATGGGGGACAGGGTACCTGGGGCCAACGTCCTGACTTTC
-	TRBV19	TRBJ2-1	CASSKWDEQFF	TGTGCCAGTAGTAAGTGGGATGAGCAGTTCTTC
-	TRBV19	TRBJ1-1	CASSRVGLAGTEAFF	TGTGCCAGTAGCAGAGTAGGTCTGGCGGGTACTGAAGCTTTCTTT
-	TRBV18	TRBJ2-3	CASSLRGTSTDTQYF	TGTGCCAGCTCACTGCGCGGAACTAGCACAGATACGCAGTATTTT
-	TRBV5-1	TRBJ1-2	CASSLSGNGYTF	TGCGCCAGCAGCTTGTCTGGGAATGGCTACACCTTC
TRBD1	TRBV7-9	TRBJ2-3	CASSLGTGGFDTQYF	TGTGCCAGCAGCTTAGGGACAGGGGGTTTTGATACGCAGTATTTT
-	TRBV5-1	TRBJ2-3	CASSFSGDTQYF	TGCGCCAGCAGCTTTAGTGGAGATACGCAGTATTTT
-	TRBV2	TRBJ1-5	CASSRRLSNQPQHF	TGTGCCAGCAGCCGCCGACTGAGCAATCAGCCCCAGCATTTT
-	TRBV7-2	TRBJ2-2	CASSSPNTGELFF	TGTGCCAGCAGTTCCCCGAACACCGGGGAGCTGTTTTTT